This T cell receptor beta chain is from a study of blood T cell repertoires in COVID-19. The CDR3 contains 17 residues. Germline CDR1 reads LGHNA; CDR2 reads YSLEER. V was trimmed by 0 bases and J by 3 bases, leaving 15 bases between them. This clone came up once. Assay used: immunoSEQ multiplex PCR; TCRdb lists only in-frame clones, some missing. The data show a few hundred thousand clones, with roughly 80% seen just once and 5.1% held by the top ten. This rearrangement joins TRBV4-3 to TRBJ2-1; TRBD2 is a possible D gene (5 bases). The sequence derives from a human donor in a cohort sampled during active COVID-19. The sample was peripheral blood. The CDR3 DNA follows: TGCGCCAGCAGCCAAGATCTTGGGATAGCGAGCTACAATGAGCAGTTCTTC. It translates to CASSQDLGIASYNEQFF.